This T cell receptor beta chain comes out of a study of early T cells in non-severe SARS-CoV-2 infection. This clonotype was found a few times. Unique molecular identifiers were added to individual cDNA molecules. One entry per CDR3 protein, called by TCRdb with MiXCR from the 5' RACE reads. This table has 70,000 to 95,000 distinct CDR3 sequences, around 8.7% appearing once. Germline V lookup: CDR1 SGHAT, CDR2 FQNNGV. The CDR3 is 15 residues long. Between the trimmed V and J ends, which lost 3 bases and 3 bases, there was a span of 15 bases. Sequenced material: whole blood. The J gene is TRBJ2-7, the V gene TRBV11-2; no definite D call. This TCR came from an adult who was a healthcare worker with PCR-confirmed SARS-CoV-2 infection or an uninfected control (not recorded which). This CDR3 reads CASSLGNTPGYEQYF. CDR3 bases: TGTGCCAGCAGCTTGGGGAATACCCCGGGCTACGAGCAGTACTTC.